The 12 T cell receptor beta chains in this list originate from one sample, sequenced in a study of control samples from healthy donors and cancer patients. Sequenced by immunoSEQ multiplex PCR; TCRdb stores in-frame clones only, minus some. The sample yields about 79,000 clones, 80% to 95% seen once. The material sequenced was PBMCs. Receptor source: a woman in her thirties or forties with lung cancer.

The chain is built from TRBV6-5 and TRBJ1-2, with D perhaps TRBD1 (5 bases). V was cut by 0 bases and J by 0 bases, with 11 bases left in between. The CDR3 totals 16 residues. From germline, CDR1 is MNHEY and CDR2 SVGAGI. The CDR3 nucleotides read TGTGCCAGCAGTTACTCGACAGCGGCAGCTAACTATGGCTACACCTTC. It codes for CASSYSTAAANYGYTF.

CDR3 loop: CASSPPVGEANYGYTF. As DNA, the CDR3 is TGTGCCAGCTCACCACCGGTCGGGGAAGCTAACTATGGCTACACCTTC. The chain carries TRBV18 and TRBJ1-2; D gene unclear. Germline lookup yields CDR1 KGHSH and CDR2 LQKENI. This CDR3 spans 16 amino acids. The ends were cut back, 0 bases at V and 0 bases at J, with 11 bases in the middle.

The CDR3 loop is CASSPRTSGGTYQETQYF. The CDR3 bases are TGTGCCAGCAGCCCCCGGACTAGCGGGGGGACGTACCAAGAGACCCAGTACTTC. The chain is built from TRBV7-6 and TRBJ2-5; 14 nucleotides agree with TRBD2. This CDR3 region has 18 residues. Germline V gene sequence: CDR1 SGHVS, CDR2 FNYEAQ. After removal of 5 bases from V and 0 bases from J, the junction contained 8 bases not matched to a gene.

The chain is built from TRBV24-1 and TRBJ1-3; no reliable D call. CDR1 and CDR2 (germline): KGHDR, SFDVKD. Deletions cut 0 bases from V and 0 bases from J, with 17 bases between. The CDR3 is 19 amino acids. CDR3 sequence (DNA): TGTGCCACCAGTGATTTGCCATCGGCAGATCCAAGCTCTGGAAACACCATATATTTT. The encoded protein is CATSDLPSADPSSGNTIYF.

The V gene is TRBV14, the J gene TRBJ1-1, with D possibly TRBD1 on 6 matching bases. There are 18 residues in the CDR3. The germline V gene has CDR1 SGHDN and CDR2 FVKESK. V was shortened by 2 bases and J by 3 bases, with 22 bases between the two germline ends. The CDR3 DNA sequence: TGTGCCAGCAGCCAAAGGTCGAGGACAGACGCCCGGGACACTGAAGCTTTCTTT. Translation gives CASSQRSRTDARDTEAFF.

This clone was seen only once. The chain carries TRBV21-1 and TRBJ1-1. TRBV21-1 has pseudogene status. The CDR3 is 13 residues long. In DNA, the CDR3 is TGTGCCAGCAGCGAACCGGGACGTGCCAAAGCTTTCTTT. It encodes CASSEPGRAKAFF.

This chain uses TRBV10-3 with TRBJ2-5; D is possibly TRBD2 (7 bases). CDR1 and CDR2 from the germline V gene are ENHRY and SYGVKD. There are 13 residues in the CDR3. V shed 3 bases and J shed 4 bases, with 9 bases lying between them. CDR3 sequence: CAISDRGGETQYF. The CDR3 nucleotides read TGTGCCATCAGTGATAGGGGGGGAGAGACCCAGTACTTC.

The chain employs TRBV7-3 and TRBJ2-1, with 9 bases lining up with TRBD1. This CDR3 contains 16 residues. V lost 1 base, J lost 8 bases, and 9 bases stayed unmatched. Looked up from germline, CDR1 is SGHTA and CDR2 is FQGTGA. In DNA form, the CDR3 reads TGTGCCAGCAGCTTAATTCGTGGGACAGGGAAGGATGAGCAGTTCTTC. As protein: CASSLIRGTGKDEQFF.

The chain has TRBV19 and TRBJ1-2; D unresolved. In germline, CDR1 is LNHDA, CDR2 SQIVND (reference sequence). CDR3 length: 15 residues. V lost 0 bases and J 1 base, leaving 9 bases between the germline ends. CDR3 DNA sequence: TGTGCCAGTAGTATAGACCCCACTTTTAACTATGGCTACACCTTC. It encodes CASSIDPTFNYGYTF.

V and J are TRBV15 and TRBJ2-7; D is perhaps TRBD2 (7 bases). CDR3 length: 15 residues. V was cut by 5 bases and J by 2 bases, with 16 bases left in between. Germline assignment: CDR1 LNHNV and CDR2 YYDKDF (reference sequence). CDR3 DNA: TGTGCCACCAGCCTCACACGGGGGGCAACCTACGAGCAGTACTTC. Translation: CATSLTRGATYEQYF.

The table lists this clone with a count of one. The CDR3 here is CASSPLAGNYEQYF. The DNA for the CDR3 is TGTGCCAGCAGCCCTTTAGCGGGAAACTACGAGCAGTACTTC. This chain connects TRBV14 to TRBJ2-7, with 8 bases aligning to TRBD2. Germline trimming cut 4 bases from V and 3 bases from J; bases unmatched to any gene: 5. Germline-derived CDR1 and CDR2 are SGHDN and FVKESK. The CDR3 spans 14 residues.

This clone has a single count. The rearrangement joins TRBV19 to TRBJ2-3; 11 nucleotides align to TRBD2. Germline-derived CDR1 and CDR2 are LNHDA and SQIVND (reference sequence). CDR3 size: 15 residues. Losses at the gene ends were 3 bases for V and 6 bases for J; bases not matched to a gene: 5. The CDR3 reads CASSIRSSGGDTQYF. Written as DNA, the CDR3 is TGTGCCAGTAGTATTAGGTCTAGCGGGGGGGATACGCAGTATTTT. The whole variable domain, remainder taken from reference TRBV19 and TRBJ2-3, is DGGITQSPKYLFRKEGQNVTLSCEQNLNHDAMYWYRQDPGQGLRLIYYSQIVNDFQKGDIAEGYSVSREKKESFPLTVTSAQKNPTAFYLCASSIRSSGGDTQYFGPGTRLTVL.